Listed here are 25 T cell receptor beta chains from one sample, sequenced in a study of blood T cell repertoires in COVID-19. TCRdb's table, derived via immunoSEQ multiplex PCR, lists solely in-frame clones and lacks some. The repertoire includes some 180,000 clones, about four fifths of them detected once, and roughly 2% sits in the top ten. Sequenced material: peripheral blood. These receptors came from an elderly woman with acute or convalescent COVID-19.

This clone was recorded once. The chain couples TRBV6-5 to TRBJ2-3, with 8 positions matching TRBD2. Germline-derived CDR1 and CDR2 are MNHEY and SVGAGI. This CDR3 is built from 15 residues. Losses at the gene ends were 6 bases for V and 5 bases for J; bases not matched to a gene: 10. The CDR3 DNA reads TGTGCCAGCAGCTCAGCGGGGGTAGGGAGAGATACGCAGTATTTT. Encoded protein: CASSSAGVGRDTQYF.

This rearrangement joins TRBV2 to TRBJ1-2; 7 nucleotides agree with TRBD1. The V segment lost 4 bases and the J segment 3 bases; nucleotides outside the gene matches: 5. The CDR3 consists of 14 residues. Per germline, CDR1 SNHLY and CDR2 FYNNEI. In nucleotides, the CDR3 is TGTGCCAGCAGTGCGACCGGGACAGACTATGGCTACACCTTC. Translating gives CASSATGTDYGYTF.

This clone has a single count. The chain uses TRBV7-2 and TRBJ2-5, with a tentative D call TRBD1 (6 bases). V lost 6 bases, J lost 5 bases, and 13 bases lay in between. CDR1 is SGHTA and CDR2 is FQGNSA in the germline V gene. CDR3 length: 13 amino acids. CDR3 in amino acids: CASRTDSWETQYF. The CDR3 DNA reads TGTGCCAGCAGGACGGACAGCTGGGAGACCCAGTACTTC. The full variable domain, with the rest looked up from reference TRBV7-2 and TRBJ2-5, is GAGVSQSPSNKVTEKGKDVELRCDPISGHTALYWYRQSLGQGLEFLIYFQGNSAPDKSGLPSDRFSAERTGGSVSTLTIQRTQQEDSAVYLCASRTDSWETQYFGPGTRLLVL.

The V and J genes are TRBV18 and TRBJ2-7, with 7 bases lining up with TRBD2. V gave up 5 bases and J gave up 2 bases; unmatched junction bases: 6. This CDR3 is 14 amino acids long. Germline CDR1 KGHSH, CDR2 LQKENI. The CDR3: CASSSREGTYEQYF. In DNA, the CDR3 is TGTGCCAGCTCAAGCAGGGAGGGCACCTACGAGCAGTACTTC. The full variable domain, its missing parts supplied by reference TRBV18 and TRBJ2-7, is NAGVMQNPRHLVRRRGQEARLRCSPMKGHSHVYWYRQLPEEGLKFMVYLQKENIIDESGMPKERFSAEFPKEGPSILRIQQVVRGDSAAYFCASSSREGTYEQYFGPGTRLTVT.

The chain couples TRBV6-4 to TRBJ2-2; 11 bases fit TRBD2. The CDR3 has 16 amino acids. V lost 3 bases to trimming and J lost 6 bases; unmatched junction nucleotides: 6. Germline V gene sequence: CDR1 MRHNA, CDR2 SNTAGT. As DNA, the CDR3 is TGTGCCAGCAGTGAAACTAGCGGGAGTTCTCCCGGGGAGCTGTTTTTT. It is translated as CASSETSGSSPGELFF.

The chain links TRBV5-6 to TRBJ1-2; 10 bases fit TRBD1. Trimming took 6 bases from V and 6 from J; bases not matched to a gene: 11. Germline V CDR1 and CDR2: SGHDT, YYEEEE. The CDR3 has 15 amino acids. This CDR3 is CASTRRTGGINGYTF. CDR3 bases: TGTGCCAGCACTCGAAGGACAGGGGGAATAAATGGCTACACCTTC.

The chain combines TRBV9 with TRBJ1-1; D is perhaps TRBD1 (5 bases). The CDR3 covers 12 residues. V was pared by 4 bases and J by 8 bases, with 12 bases between. Germline-derived CDR1 and CDR2 are SGDLS and YYNGEE. As DNA, the CDR3 is TGTGCCAGCAGCTCAACCGCAGGGGAAGCTTTCTTT. Its protein is CASSSTAGEAFF.

The rearrangement uses TRBV5-5 and TRBJ1-4, with unresolved D. Germline loops: CDR1 SGHKS, CDR2 YYEKEE (reference sequence). Trimming took off 2 bases at V and 8 bases at J, with 10 bases between the two ends. CDR3 length: 13 residues. CDR3 DNA: TGTGCCAGCAGCTTCGGGGTTGCGGAAAAACTGTTTTTT. This translates into CASSFGVAEKLFF.

J is TRBJ1-1 and V is TRBV12-3 or TRBV12-4; TRBD1 aligns across 10 bases. The ends lost 7 bases at V and 4 bases at J; junction bases unmatched: 3. The CDR3 spans 13 residues. DNA of the CDR3: TGTGCCAGCACCTGGACAGGGGGCACTGAAGCTTTCTTT. Translating gives CASTWTGGTEAFF.

The chain joins TRBV7-9 to TRBJ1-2; weak D call: TRBD1 (5 bases). The CDR3 totals 13 residues. Germline V gene data show CDR1 as SEHNR and CDR2 as FQNEAQ (reference sequence). Deletions cut 5 bases from V and 6 bases from J, with 13 bases between. DNA of the CDR3: TGTGCCAGCAGCACGACGGGGGTTGATGGCTACACCTTC. It specifies CASSTTGVDGYTF. Looking up the rest from reference TRBV7-9 and TRBJ1-2 gives the full variable domain: DTGVSQNPRHKITKRGQNVTFRCDPISEHNRLYWYRQTLGQGPEFLTYFQNEAQLEKSRLLSDRFSAERPKGSFSTLEIQRTEQGDSAMYLCASSTTGVDGYTFGSGTRLTVV.

CDR3 sequence reads: CASREGGTRQETQYF. The CDR3, as DNA: TGTGCCAGCAGGGAGGGGGGGACCCGCCAAGAGACCCAGTACTTC. The rearrangement uses TRBV28 and TRBJ2-5; tentatively, D is TRBD2 (7 bases). Germline assignment: CDR1 MDHEN and CDR2 SYDVKM. Deletions cut 6 bases from V and 1 base from J, with 15 bases between. This CDR3 is built from 15 residues. Full variable domain (missing parts from reference TRBV28 and TRBJ2-5): DVKVTQSSRYLVKRTGEKVFLECVQDMDHENMFWYRQDPGLGLRLIYFSYDVKMKEKGDIPEGYSVSREKKERFSLILESASTNQTSMYLCASREGGTRQETQYFGPGTRLLVL.

The chain employs TRBV28 and TRBJ2-2; 9 bases fit TRBD1. In germline, CDR1 is MDHEN, CDR2 SYDVKM. The CDR3 loop spans 14 amino acids. The ends lost 7 bases at V and 5 bases at J; junction bases unmatched: 5. The CDR3: CASTVQGATGELFF. CDR3 in DNA: TGTGCCAGCACCGTACAGGGGGCGACCGGGGAGCTGTTTTTT.

This chain connects TRBV6-1 to TRBJ2-5; TRBD1 agrees at 7 bases. The trim removed 1 base at V and 3 bases at J, leaving 2 bases unmatched. The CDR3 has 14 amino acids. Germline V gene data show CDR1 as MNHNS and CDR2 as SASEGT. CDR3 bases: TGTGCCAGCAGTGAAGACAGGGGAAAAGAGACCCAGTACTTC. Translated: CASSEDRGKETQYF.

This clone was detected a few times. The chain joins TRBV7-3 to TRBJ2-1; the D is unclear. Between the trimmed V and J ends, which lost 2 bases and 4 bases, there was a span of 9 bases. CDR1 is SGHTA, CDR2 FQGTGA, per germline. The CDR3 loop spans 14 amino acids. The CDR3 is CASSLGTAYNEQFF. CDR3 bases: TGTGCCAGCAGCTTAGGTACAGCATACAATGAGCAGTTCTTC.

The CDR3 region is CASSSSGYSYNEQFF. CDR3 sequence (DNA): TGTGCCAGCAGTTCTAGCGGTTACTCCTACAATGAGCAGTTCTTC. The genes are TRBV6-5 and TRBJ2-1, with 7 bases lining up with TRBD2. The ends lost 4 bases at V and 0 bases at J; junction bases unmatched: 3. Germline V gene lookup returns CDR1 MNHEY and CDR2 SVGAGI. The CDR3 loop spans 15 amino acids.

The gene calls are TRBV6-5 and TRBJ1-3; D gene uncertain. The CDR3 has 16 amino acids. Trimming shortened V by 4 bases and J by 5 bases, and 18 bases separated the two germline ends. CDR1 MNHEY and CDR2 SVGAGI come from the germline V gene. CDR3 in amino acids: CASSSIWGGTRNTIYF. CDR3 DNA: TGTGCCAGCAGTTCGATTTGGGGAGGTACCAGAAACACCATATATTTT.

The chain couples TRBV27 to TRBJ2-1; TRBD2 agrees at 9 bases. There are 16 residues in the CDR3. Looked up from germline, CDR1 is MNHEY and CDR2 is SMNVEV (reference sequence). Losses at the gene ends were 6 bases for V and 1 base for J; bases not matched to a gene: 7. CDR3 DNA: TGTGCCAGCAGACCTAGCGGGACCCTATCCTACAATGAGCAGTTCTTC. It yields the protein CASRPSGTLSYNEQFF.

The V gene is TRBV19, the J gene TRBJ1-4; D is uncertain. This CDR3 has 14 amino acids. Germline assignment: CDR1 LNHDA and CDR2 SQIVND (reference sequence). Between the trimmed V and J ends, which lost 5 bases and 5 bases, there was a span of 12 bases. In DNA form, the CDR3 reads TGTGCCAGTAGTTTGGTGACTACAAATGAAAAACTGTTTTTT. It encodes CASSLVTTNEKLFF.

The chain carries TRBV19 and TRBJ2-5; 8 bases map to TRBD1. The CDR3 is made up of 13 amino acids. CDR1 and CDR2 from the germline V gene are LNHDA and SQIVND (reference sequence). Trimming cost V 7 bases and J 3 bases; bases outside gene matches: 4. The CDR3 DNA sequence: TGTGCCAGTACCGGACAGGGCGAAGAGACCCAGTACTTC. Its protein is CASTGQGEETQYF.

This chain links TRBV3-1 (or the pseudogene TRBV3-2) with TRBJ1-2, with D possibly being TRBD1 (5 bases). The CDR3 is 15 residues long. V lost 0 bases and J lost 7, with 15 bases in between. Germline CDR1 reads LGHDT; CDR2 reads YNNKEL (reference sequence). The CDR3 region is CASSQDLAGRGGYTF. CDR3 bases: TGTGCCAGCAGCCAAGATCTCGCGGGGAGGGGTGGCTACACCTTC.

The chain links TRBV30 to TRBJ1-4, with a possible D match to TRBD1 (6 bases). The CDR3 has 14 amino acids. Between the trimmed V and J ends, which lost 4 bases and 8 bases, there was a span of 17 bases. Germline V gene data show CDR1 as GTSNPN and CDR2 as SVGIG (reference sequence). The CDR3, as DNA: TGTGCCTGGACCGTCAGGGGAGGGTCAGAAAAACTGTTTTTT. This encodes CAWTVRGGSEKLFF.

This chain uses TRBV13 with TRBJ2-1; 10 positions match TRBD1. J gave up 9 bases and V 4 bases, and 9 bases lay outside the gene matches. CDR3 length equals 15 residues. The V gene's germline CDR1 is PRHDT and CDR2 FYEKMQ (reference sequence). The CDR3 spells CASSSPGQGFSEQFF. DNA of the CDR3: TGTGCCAGCAGCTCACCGGGACAGGGGTTCAGTGAGCAGTTCTTC.

The J gene is TRBJ2-7, the V gene TRBV6-5; 9 bases line up with TRBD1. Germline V gene lookup returns CDR1 MNHEY and CDR2 SVGAGI. The trim removed 4 bases at V and 3 bases at J, leaving 4 bases unmatched. There are 14 residues in the CDR3. In DNA form, the CDR3 reads TGTGCCAGCAGTTCAAAGACAGGGGGCTACGAGCAGTACTTC. Amino acid sequence: CASSSKTGGYEQYF.

The V call is TRBV7-2, the J call TRBJ1-6; no firm D call. The V end was cut by 2 bases, the J end by 7 bases, with 12 bases between. The germline V gene has CDR1 SGHTA and CDR2 FQGNSA. This CDR3 contains 15 residues. The CDR3: CASSLLGQANSPLHF. The CDR3 nucleotides read TGTGCCAGCAGCTTATTGGGTCAGGCAAATTCACCCCTCCACTTT.

This chain joins TRBV11-2 and TRBJ1-1; no definite D call. CDR3 length: 13 amino acids. The V gene's germline CDR1 is SGHAT and CDR2 FQNNGV. Between the trimmed V and J ends, which lost 0 bases and 5 bases, there was a span of 7 bases. The CDR3 sequence is CASSLDRLTEAFF. The CDR3, as DNA: TGTGCCAGCAGCTTAGACAGGCTTACTGAAGCTTTCTTT.